This T cell receptor beta chain was identified in a study of OX40 agonist ivuxolimab in advanced cancers. The V segment lost 11 bases and the J segment 1 base; nucleotides outside the gene matches: 7. The germline CDR1 and CDR2 sequences are MNHEY and SVGAGI. The CDR3 sequence is 14 residues long. Some clones are missing from TCRdb's copy, which holds only in-frame ones; the method was immunoSEQ multiplex PCR. Of tens of thousands of clones in the sample, 80% were seen once. Sequences were derived from CD4+ or CD8+ T cells sorted from blood, sampled in a trial of the OX40 agonist ivuxolimab. The origin of this receptor is an adult with an advanced solid tumor such as melanoma, head and neck, liver or kidney cancer. This chain connects TRBV6-5 to TRBJ1-1; 10 bases map to TRBD1. The CDR3 region is CASRGQGRNTEAFF. The CDR3 DNA reads TGTGCCTCAAGGGGACAGGGGAGGAACACTGAAGCTTTCTTT.